Following are 26 T cell receptor beta chains from one sample sequenced in a study of T cells in Graves' hyperthyroidism and ophthalmopathy. RNA transcripts provided the source from which TCR beta CDR3 regions were amplified. In the first-round RT-PCR of the TCR CDR3, the HTBI primer set was used. TCRdb processed the multiplex PCR reads anew with MiXCR; each CDR3 protein has one entry. Of about 370,000 distinct CDR3 sequences in the sample, 15% were seen once. The sample taken for sequencing was blood. The receptor set was obtained from a woman between 55 and 75 years old with Graves' ophthalmopathy.

The sample holds a few counts of this clonotype. V is TRBV3-1 and J is TRBJ1-2; D not certain. CDR3 size: 14 residues. V lost 1 base and J 5 bases, leaving 11 bases between the germline ends. Germline CDR1 reads LGHDT; CDR2 reads YNNKEL (reference sequence). CDR3 amino acids: CASSQGGVGYGYTF. Written as DNA, the CDR3 is TGTGCCAGCAGCCAAGGAGGAGTAGGGTATGGCTACACCTTC. Variable domain in full (rest from reference TRBV3-1 and TRBJ1-2): DTAVSQTPKYLVTQMGNDKSIKCEQNLGHDTMYWYKQDSKKFLKIMFSYNNKELIINETVPNRFSPKSPDKAHLNLHINSLELGDSAVYFCASSQGGVGYGYTFGSGTRLTVV.

This clonotype was detected many times. The chain combines TRBV7-2 with TRBJ2-7; D remains unclear. Between the trimmed V and J ends, which lost 1 base and 5 bases, there was a span of 12 bases. The CDR3 runs 14 residues. CDR1 and CDR2 from the germline V gene are SGHTA and FQGNSA. The CDR3 sequence: CASSLEGPWNEQYF. The DNA of the CDR3 is TGTGCCAGCAGCTTAGAGGGTCCCTGGAACGAGCAGTACTTC.

This clonotype has at least ten counts. The V call is TRBV5-1, the J call TRBJ2-3, with TRBD2 matching over 7 bases. In germline, CDR1 is SGHRS, CDR2 YFSETQ. The CDR3 sequence is 15 residues long. The V gene end was trimmed by 1 base and the J gene end by 0 bases; junction bases not matched to a gene: 2. CDR3 DNA: TGCGCCAGCAGCTTGAATAGCGGGAGCACAGATACGCAGTATTTT. It yields the protein CASSLNSGSTDTQYF.

This clonotype was found many times. The genes are TRBV7-8 and TRBJ2-5; possibly TRBD2 for D (5 bases). The ends were cut back, 4 bases at V and 5 bases at J, with 20 bases in the middle. CDR3 length equals 16 residues. Germline CDR1 SGHVS, CDR2 FQNEAQ. CDR3 nucleotides: TGTGCCAGCAGCTACCGGGGAGCGGATAAACGGGAGACCCAGTACTTC. It translates to CASSYRGADKRETQYF.

This clonotype was recorded many times. The chain uses TRBV3-1 and TRBJ1-2; 9 bases match TRBD1. The V gene's germline CDR1 is LGHDT and CDR2 YNNKEL (reference sequence). The V and J ends lost 2 bases and 6 bases, in that order; junction bases with no gene match: 1. The CDR3 loop spans 13 amino acids. CDR3 loop: CASSQRTGDGYTF. CDR3 sequence (DNA): TGTGCCAGCAGCCAAAGGACAGGGGATGGCTACACCTTC.

This clonotype occurred many times. Written as DNA, the CDR3 is TGTGCCAGCGGATCTGGGGTATCGGGACTAGCAATCAATGAGCAGTTCTTC. It codes for CASGSGVSGLAINEQFF. The chain is built from TRBV9 and TRBJ2-1, with TRBD2 identical over 9 bases. J lost 6 bases, V lost 7 bases, and 17 bases had no gene match. The CDR3 has 17 amino acids. Germline V gene sequence: CDR1 SGDLS, CDR2 YYNGEE.

There are many counts of this clonotype. CDR3 coding DNA: TGTGCCATCAGTGAGGGCGGAATGAGATACAATGAGCAGTTCTTC. This encodes CAISEGGMRYNEQFF. The chain combines TRBV10-3 with TRBJ2-1; D remains unclear. CDR1 and CDR2 (germline): ENHRY, SYGVKD. The CDR3 is 15 amino acids. V was pared by 2 bases and J by 4 bases, with 12 bases between.

This chain uses TRBV14 with TRBJ2-1; perhaps TRBD1 as D (5 bases). The germline V gene encodes CDR1 SGHDN and CDR2 FVKESK. V shed 1 base and J shed 6 bases, with 10 bases lying between them. The length of the CDR3 is 14 residues. The CDR3 loop reads CASSQVTRVNEQFF. CDR3 bases: TGTGCCAGCAGCCAAGTTACCAGGGTCAATGAGCAGTTCTTC.

This clonotype was seen at least ten times. The rearrangement uses TRBV7-9 and TRBJ2-5; 14 bases are a match to TRBD2. This CDR3 spans 15 amino acids. Germline V CDR1 and CDR2: SEHNR, FQNEAQ (reference sequence). After removal of 5 bases from V and 5 bases from J, the junction contained 4 bases not matched to a gene. CDR3 bases: TGTGCCAGCAGCCCGGGACTAGCGGGAGTGGAGACCCAGTACTTC. Translated, it gives CASSPGLAGVETQYF.

This clonotype was seen repeatedly, ten times or more. The chain employs TRBV10-2 and TRBJ2-7; no firm D call. This CDR3 has 14 amino acids. Trimming took 3 bases from V and 2 from J, leaving 11 bases between them. Per germline, CDR1 WSHSY and CDR2 SAAADI. The CDR3 sequence is CASSEHSAPYEQYF. The CDR3 region has the DNA TGCGCCAGCAGTGAACACAGCGCTCCCTACGAGCAGTACTTC.

V and J are TRBV3-1 and TRBJ2-1; 14 bases line up with TRBD2. J was trimmed by 2 bases and V by 3 bases; bases with no gene match: 6. Germline V gene data show CDR1 as LGHDT and CDR2 as YNNKEL (reference sequence). This CDR3 spans 18 amino acids. CDR3 coding DNA: TGTGCCAGCAGCCACGCGGGACTAGCGGGAGCGCCCTACAATGAGCAGTTCTTC. Its protein is CASSHAGLAGAPYNEQFF.

This clonotype was seen more than once but under ten times. The chain carries TRBV3-1 and TRBJ1-4, with D tentatively TRBD1 (5 bases). This CDR3 has 16 amino acids. The ends were cut back, 3 bases at V and 7 bases at J, with 18 bases in the middle. CDR1 LGHDT and CDR2 YNNKEL come from the germline V gene (reference sequence). The CDR3: CASSHTGLGGSEKLFF. In DNA, the CDR3 is TGTGCCAGCAGCCACACGGGACTCGGGGGGAGTGAAAAACTGTTTTTT.

This clonotype turned up a few times. The chain combines TRBV20-1 with TRBJ2-3, with 10 bases that match TRBD2. V was pared by 6 bases and J by 5 bases, with 20 bases of the junction left unmatched. The CDR3 extends over 18 amino acids. The V gene's germline CDR1 is DFQATT and CDR2 SNEGSKA (reference sequence). DNA for the CDR3: TGCAGTGCCGGATGGGGACTAGCGAGTTCCGAACCTGGAGATACGCAGTATTTT. Translating it yields CSAGWGLASSEPGDTQYF.

This clonotype was detected many times. The V gene is TRBV20-1, the J gene TRBJ1-5; perhaps TRBD1 as D (6 bases). The germline V gene encodes CDR1 DFQATT and CDR2 SNEGSKA (reference sequence). V lost 6 bases and J lost 6, with 30 bases in between. The CDR3 runs to 18 residues. The DNA for the CDR3 is TGCAGTGCCAGTCCCTTTGGACAGCGAAGCGGGAATGGTCAGCCCCAGCATTTT. Its protein product is CSASPFGQRSGNGQPQHF.

The chain carries TRBV29-1 and TRBJ2-5; TRBD2 matches at 12 bases. CDR1 SQVTM and CDR2 ANQGSEA come from the germline V gene. Germline trimming cut 6 bases from V and 5 bases from J; bases unmatched to any gene: 7. This CDR3 is 14 amino acids long. This CDR3 is CSVSTSGRGETQYF. CDR3 coding DNA: TGCAGCGTCTCGACTAGCGGGAGAGGGGAGACCCAGTACTTC.

This clonotype has more than one count but fewer than ten. The V gene is TRBV18, the J gene TRBJ1-5; D might be TRBD1 (5 bases). This CDR3 spans 17 amino acids. Looked up from germline, CDR1 is KGHSH and CDR2 is LQKENI. Trimming took off 5 bases at V and 4 bases at J, with 21 bases between the two ends. This chain's CDR3 is CASSLLIARDGNQPQHF. The DNA for the CDR3 is TGTGCCAGCTCATTACTCATCGCCAGGGACGGGAATCAGCCCCAGCATTTT.

This clonotype came up many times. The gene calls are TRBV7-9 and TRBJ1-5; 8 bases agree with TRBD1. Germline assignment: CDR1 SEHNR and CDR2 FQNEAQ (reference sequence). V dropped 4 bases and J dropped 4; count of bases not matched to a gene: 6. This CDR3 has 15 residues. In DNA, the CDR3 is TGTGCCAGCAGCTCTGGACAGGGAACGAATCAGCCCCAGCATTTT. Translation gives CASSSGQGTNQPQHF.

This chain uses TRBV6-4 with TRBJ2-1; 7 nucleotides agree with TRBD1. Germline-derived CDR1 and CDR2 are MRHNA and SNTAGT. The J segment lost 6 bases and the V segment lost 4 bases, leaving 9 bases of the junction unmatched. The CDR3 contains 15 residues. The CDR3 DNA follows: TGTGCCAGCAGTGTAACAGGGGATCCTTTCAATGAGCAGTTCTTC. Its translation is CASSVTGDPFNEQFF.

Only a few counts were recorded for this clonotype. This sequence joins TRBV2 and TRBJ2-1; 13 bases align to TRBD2. The CDR3 spans 14 residues. After removal of 10 bases from V and 8 bases from J, the junction contained 8 bases not matched to a gene. Germline V gene data show CDR1 as SNHLY and CDR2 as FYNNEI. The CDR3 loop reads CATGRTSGSDEQFF. The DNA of the CDR3 is TGTGCCACCGGAAGGACTAGCGGGAGCGATGAGCAGTTCTTC.

Many counts were recorded for this clonotype. The V and J genes are TRBV7-9 and TRBJ2-6; no clear D gene. This CDR3 spans 16 amino acids. Trimming pared 3 bases from V and 0 bases from J, leaving 9 bases between. Germline V CDR1 and CDR2: SEHNR, FQNEAQ (reference sequence). The CDR3 region has the DNA TGTGCCAGCAGCTTGGTCACGTACTCTGGGGCCAACGTCCTGACTTTC. Translation: CASSLVTYSGANVLTF.

This clonotype showed up many times. This chain uses TRBV5-1 with TRBJ1-4; D might be TRBD1 (6 bases). The CDR3 runs 14 residues. The germline V gene encodes CDR1 SGHRS and CDR2 YFSETQ. V was clipped by 4 bases and J by 5 bases, with 12 bases between them. The CDR3 nucleotides read TGCGCCAGCAGCCTAGGGGGGGACAATGAAAAACTGTTTTTT. It encodes CASSLGGDNEKLFF.

This CDR3 is CASSPQEGDRGSSYEQYF. The CDR3 nucleotides are TGTGCCAGTAGTCCTCAGGAGGGCGACAGGGGGAGCTCCTACGAGCAGTACTTC. The chain carries TRBV19 and TRBJ2-7, with 9 bases matching TRBD1. Germline trimming cut 5 bases from V and 0 bases from J; bases unmatched to any gene: 14. The V gene's germline CDR1 is LNHDA and CDR2 SQIVND (reference sequence). There are 18 residues in the CDR3.

This clonotype was detected many times. V is TRBV6-1 and J is TRBJ2-7; TRBD2 matches 10 bases. V lost 6 bases, J lost 2 bases, and 10 bases stayed unmatched. There are 16 residues in the CDR3. CDR1 and CDR2 from the germline V gene are MNHNS and SASEGT. The CDR3 spells CASSSTGTSDPYEQYF. In nucleotides, the CDR3 is TGTGCCAGCAGCAGCACCGGGACTAGCGACCCCTACGAGCAGTACTTC.

This clonotype came up many times. This chain connects TRBV6-2 or TRBV6-3 to TRBJ2-7, with TRBD2 identical over 7 bases. In germline, CDR1 is MNHEY, CDR2 SVGEGT. This CDR3 contains 15 residues. V was pared by 2 bases and J by 5 bases, with 9 bases of the junction left unmatched. CDR3: CASSYAGTTRDEQYF. The CDR3, as DNA: TGTGCCAGCAGTTACGCCGGGACTACCCGGGACGAGCAGTACTTC.

This clonotype was counted between two and nine times. The rearrangement links TRBV6-1 to TRBJ2-3, with TRBD2 identical over 12 bases. V lost 7 bases and J lost 6; bases outside the gene matches: 5. Germline CDR1 is MNHNS and CDR2 is SASEGT. CDR3 length: 14 amino acids. The CDR3 coding sequence is TGTGCCAGCATGGCTAGCGGGAGGGGGGATACGCAGTATTTT. Translation gives CASMASGRGDTQYF.

V gene TRBV15 combines with J gene TRBJ1-5; D ambiguous. This CDR3 region has 14 residues. Germline CDR1 and CDR2: LNHNV and YYDKDF (reference sequence). The ends were cut back, 1 base at V and 4 bases at J, with 8 bases in the middle. The CDR3 loop is CATSRVRGNQPQHF. Here the CDR3 DNA reads TGTGCCACCAGCAGAGTCCGGGGAAATCAGCCCCAGCATTTT.